These 17 T cell receptor beta chains were sequenced from one sample in a study of cytomegalovirus exposure and HLA in healthy donors. Clones were read by immunoSEQ multiplex PCR, and TCRdb kept only the in-frame ones, dropping some. The sample holds hundreds of thousands of clones; roughly 83% are singletons and the top ten take about 14%. Sample: PBMCs. All receptors come from a woman in her 30s in good health and CMV-seropositive.

V usage is TRBV25-1 and J usage is TRBJ1-5; D uncertain. There are 14 residues in the CDR3. Germline CDR1 is MGHDK and CDR2 is SYGVNS. V was pared by 4 bases and J by 0 bases, with 7 bases between. CDR3 nucleotide sequence: TGTGCCAGCAGTGGTGGAAATAGCAATCAGCCCCAGCATTTT. Protein: CASSGGNSNQPQHF.

The chain links TRBV30 to TRBJ2-1; D unresolved. The CDR3 contains 14 residues. V lost 1 base and J 0 bases, leaving 7 bases between the germline ends. Germline CDR1 and CDR2: GTSNPN and SVGIG (reference sequence). CDR3: CAWSASSSYNEQFF. CDR3 coding DNA: TGTGCCTGGAGTGCCTCGAGCTCCTACAATGAGCAGTTCTTC.

The CDR3 loop is CASSQYQDRLGYTF. In nucleotides, the CDR3 is TGTGCCAGCAGCCAATATCAGGACAGATTAGGCTACACCTTC. V gene TRBV16 combines with J gene TRBJ1-2, with D tentatively TRBD1 (6 bases). Per the germline V gene, CDR1 is KGHSY and CDR2 is FQNENV. V lost 1 base, J lost 8 bases, and 14 bases lay in between. The CDR3 has 14 residues. The full variable domain, with the rest looked up from reference TRBV16 and TRBJ1-2, is GEEVAQTPKHLVRGEGQKAKLYCAPIKGHSYVFWYQQVLKNEFKFLISFQNENVFDETGMPKERFSAKCLPNSPCSLEIQATKLEDSAVYFCASSQYQDRLGYTFGSGTRLTVV.

The chain employs TRBV5-1 and TRBJ2-5; 9 positions agree with TRBD1. The V gene end was trimmed by 4 bases and the J gene end by 5 bases; junction bases not matched to a gene: 6. The CDR3 loop spans 14 amino acids. CDR1 SGHRS and CDR2 YFSETQ come from the germline V gene. CDR3 region: CASSPRDRAETQYF. The DNA for the CDR3 is TGCGCCAGCAGCCCACGGGACAGGGCGGAGACCCAGTACTTC.

This chain links TRBV29-1 with TRBJ2-7; D gene ambiguous. This CDR3 has 15 residues. CDR1 and CDR2 (germline): SQVTM, ANQGSEA. Trimming pared 1 base from V and 2 bases from J, leaving 15 bases between. The CDR3 loop is CSVEAYPPKTYEQYF. CDR3 sequence (DNA): TGCAGCGTTGAAGCCTACCCCCCTAAGACCTACGAGCAGTACTTC.

The chain's CDR3 is CAISESTGENQPQHF. CDR3 DNA sequence: TGTGCCATCAGTGAGTCGACAGGGGAGAATCAGCCCCAGCATTTT. J is TRBJ1-5 and V is TRBV10-3, with 8 bases aligning to TRBD1. CDR1 is ENHRY and CDR2 is SYGVKD in the germline V gene. The CDR3 extends over 15 amino acids. The V gene end was trimmed by 0 bases and the J gene end by 4 bases; junction bases not matched to a gene: 2.

The DNA of the CDR3 is TGCAGCGTTGTCCTGAGGACCAGGGAAAGAAATGGCTACACCTTC. Its translation: CSVVLRTRERNGYTF. The gene calls are TRBV29-1 and TRBJ1-2, with a tentative D call TRBD1 (5 bases). The germline V gene encodes CDR1 SQVTM and CDR2 ANQGSEA. V was clipped by 4 bases and J by 6 bases, with 21 bases between them. CDR3 size: 15 residues.

J is TRBJ2-4 and V is TRBV19, with 9 bases aligning to TRBD1. Germline CDR1 LNHDA, CDR2 SQIVND (reference sequence). The V segment lost 5 bases and the J segment 3 bases; nucleotides outside the gene matches: 17. The CDR3 runs 19 residues. The CDR3 loop is CASSVIQGARLSGKNIQYF. The CDR3 nucleotides read TGTGCCAGTAGTGTAATACAGGGGGCGCGATTGAGTGGCAAAAACATTCAGTACTTC.

A single count supports this clone. The V gene is TRBV5-6, the J gene TRBJ1-1, with TRBD1 matching over 8 bases. Per germline, CDR1 SGHDT and CDR2 YYEEEE. Trimming removed 0 bases from V and 5 bases from J; junction bases left unmatched: 9. This CDR3 region has 16 residues. The CDR3 region is CASSLGSQGARTEAFF. The CDR3 DNA is TGTGCCAGCAGCTTGGGGTCCCAGGGGGCGCGGACTGAAGCTTTCTTT.

V usage is TRBV30 and J usage is TRBJ1-4; D perhaps matches TRBD1 (6 bases). Deletions cut 3 bases from V and 5 bases from J, with 16 bases between. The germline CDR1 and CDR2 sequences are GTSNPN and SVGIG (reference sequence). The CDR3 is 15 residues long. The CDR3 DNA is TGTGCCTGGAGCCTAGGGGGGTATGGGAATGAAAAACTGTTTTTT. Its protein product is CAWSLGGYGNEKLFF. Drawing the rest from reference TRBV30 and TRBJ1-4, the complete variable domain is SQTIHQWPATLVQPVGSPLSLECTVEGTSNPNLYWYRQAAGRGLQLLFYSVGIGQISSEVPQNLSASRPQDRQFILSSKKLLLSDSGFYLCAWSLGGYGNEKLFFGSGTQLSVL.

The chain employs TRBV28 and TRBJ2-7; 11 bases align to TRBD2. Germline loops: CDR1 MDHEN, CDR2 SYDVKM. The CDR3 is 16 residues long. V trimming: 6 bases; J trimming: 5 bases; junction bases outside the gene matches: 12. The CDR3 bases are TGTGCCAGCAGCCAACCCGTAGCGGGAGGGTATGACGAGCAGTACTTC. Encoded protein: CASSQPVAGGYDEQYF.

The chain employs TRBV18 and TRBJ2-7; 10 bases fit TRBD1. Germline assignment: CDR1 KGHSH and CDR2 LQKENI. Germline trimming cut 0 bases from V and 0 bases from J; bases unmatched to any gene: 8. CDR3 length equals 18 residues. The CDR3 bases are TGTGCCAGCTCACCACCGATGGGGACAGGGGACCACTCCTACGAGCAGTACTTC. It is translated as CASSPPMGTGDHSYEQYF.

The gene calls are TRBV5-4 and TRBJ2-5; D is unclear. Germline V lookup: CDR1 SGHNT, CDR2 YYREEE (reference sequence). Between the trimmed V and J ends, which lost 1 base and 3 bases, there was a span of 4 bases. This CDR3 region has 12 residues. CDR3 nucleotide sequence: TGTGCCAGCAGCTTGACAGAAGAGACCCAGTACTTC. Translation gives CASSLTEETQYF.

The V call is TRBV6-1, the J call TRBJ2-3; D is unclear. The V gene lost 3 bases and the J gene lost 4 bases, with 8 bases spanning the gap. CDR1 is MNHNS, CDR2 SASEGT, per germline. The CDR3 is 13 amino acids. DNA of the CDR3: TGTGCCAGCAGTGACGGGTTGCCAGATACGCAGTATTTT. Its protein product is CASSDGLPDTQYF.

This clone was observed a single time. V gene TRBV28 combines with J gene TRBJ2-2; D is unresolved. Germline V gene sequence: CDR1 MDHEN, CDR2 SYDVKM. Trimming removed 4 bases at V and 4 bases at J, with 4 bases between. The CDR3 is 12 residues long. The CDR3 sequence: CASSWRTGELFF. The CDR3 DNA sequence: TGTGCCAGCAGTTGGCGCACCGGGGAGCTGTTTTTT.

The chain joins TRBV5-4 to TRBJ2-2; possible D gene TRBD1, 6 bases. The CDR3 runs 13 residues. V was clipped by 3 bases and J by 5 bases, with 8 bases between them. From germline, CDR1 is SGHNT and CDR2 YYREEE (reference sequence). CDR3 in DNA: TGTGCCAGCAGCTCTGGGACAACCGGGGAGCTGTTTTTT. This translates into CASSSGTTGELFF.

The chain links TRBV28 to TRBJ1-2; D perhaps matches TRBD1 (6 bases). V lost 7 bases and J 3 bases, leaving 12 bases between the germline ends. The CDR3 has 13 residues. CDR1 and CDR2 from the germline V gene are MDHEN and SYDVKM. CDR3 residues: CASTRGQDYGYTF. CDR3 DNA: TGTGCCAGCACCCGGGGGCAGGACTATGGCTACACCTTC.